A single sample is the source of the 29 T cell receptor beta chains below, sequenced in a study of shared clonotypes between healthy human individuals. This table comes from immunoSEQ multiplex PCR, and its TCRdb copy is limited to in-frame clones, with some not included. The sample holds around 100,000 clones, roughly two thirds seen once. The sample taken for sequencing was memory CD8+ T cells sorted from blood. Stated subset: CD45RO+ cells pooled with CCR7-negative TemRA cells. All receptors come from a young man in good health.

V is TRBV6-1 and J is TRBJ2-5; maybe TRBD1 (6 bases). The CDR3 loop spans 15 amino acids. The germline gives CDR1 MNHNS, CDR2 SASEGT. V lost 2 bases and J lost 4, with 14 bases in between. As DNA, the CDR3 is TGTGCCAGCAGTGAAAACCCCCTAGGGGGAGAGACCCAGTACTTC. It is translated as CASSENPLGGETQYF.

The chain uses TRBV10-2 and TRBJ2-1; 9 bases are a match to TRBD2. The germline gives CDR1 WSHSY, CDR2 SAAADI. The CDR3 spans 16 residues. Trimming cost V 1 base and J 4 bases; bases outside gene matches: 5. The CDR3 region is CASSELTSGVYNEQFF. Here the CDR3 DNA reads TGCGCCAGCAGTGAGTTGACTAGCGGAGTATACAATGAGCAGTTCTTC.

J is TRBJ2-7 and V is TRBV25-1; D not certain. The V gene's germline CDR1 is MGHDK and CDR2 SYGVNS. V lost 3 bases, J lost 5 bases, and 17 bases lay in between. The CDR3 is 15 amino acids. CDR3 in amino acids: CASSEFGRFGHEQYF. The CDR3, as DNA: TGTGCCAGCAGTGAGTTTGGCAGGTTTGGCCACGAGCAGTACTTC.

This chain connects TRBV28 to TRBJ2-7; unclear D gene. The V end was cut by 7 bases, the J end by 5 bases, with 12 bases between. The CDR3 length is 12 residues. The germline CDR1 and CDR2 sequences are MDHEN and SYDVKM. The CDR3 DNA is TGTGCCAGCACCCAGGTCGTTAACGAGCAGTACTTC. Its translation is CASTQVVNEQYF.

The gene calls are TRBV6-1 and TRBJ2-3; 8 bases match TRBD2. Germline assignment: CDR1 MNHNS and CDR2 SASEGT. The CDR3 has 15 residues. The V segment lost 1 base and the J segment 4 bases; nucleotides outside the gene matches: 4. The CDR3 nucleotides are TGTGCCAGCAGTGAAGAGGGAGCGGGAGCAGATACGCAGTATTTT. Its translation: CASSEEGAGADTQYF.

J is TRBJ2-7 and V is TRBV5-6; 7 bases line up with TRBD1. The CDR3 totals 15 residues. Germline V gene sequence: CDR1 SGHDT, CDR2 YYEEEE. J lost 0 bases, V lost 0 bases, and 3 bases had no gene match. CDR3 sequence (DNA): TGTGCCAGCAGCTTGGTGGGGACAGTCTCCTACGAGCAGTACTTC. Translating gives CASSLVGTVSYEQYF.

The V call is TRBV7-4, the J call TRBJ1-1, with D possibly being TRBD1 (5 bases). Germline V gene lookup returns CDR1 SGHVT and CDR2 SQSDAQ. Deletions cut 5 bases from V and 7 bases from J, with 14 bases between. The CDR3 covers 13 residues. The CDR3 nucleotides read TGTGCCAGCAGCCGACAGACCGGTGGTGAAGCTTTCTTT. It codes for CASSRQTGGEAFF.

This clone was observed many times. The chain carries TRBV7-6 and TRBJ2-7; 7 positions agree with TRBD1. Losses at the gene ends were 5 bases for V and 0 bases for J; bases not matched to a gene: 10. Germline values: CDR1 SGHVS, CDR2 FNYEAQ. The CDR3 is 16 amino acids. The CDR3 bases are TGTGCCAGCAGCGGTGCCGGGACAGCTAGCTCCTACGAGCAGTACTTC. Encoded protein: CASSGAGTASSYEQYF.

The rearrangement joins TRBV2 to TRBJ2-7; 7 positions agree with TRBD2. The V gene end was trimmed by 2 bases and the J gene end by 3 bases; junction bases not matched to a gene: 7. The CDR3 spans 15 residues. CDR1 is SNHLY and CDR2 is FYNNEI in the germline V gene. CDR3 nucleotides: TGTGCCAGCAGTGAAATGGGGGGAGGGATCTACGAGCAGTACTTC. Protein: CASSEMGGGIYEQYF.

V is TRBV18 and J is TRBJ2-7, with D hard to call. Trimming removed 3 bases from V and 3 bases from J, with 9 bases in between. The length of the CDR3 is 13 residues. The germline gives CDR1 KGHSH, CDR2 LQKENI. CDR3 nucleotide sequence: TGTGCCAGCTCACCTACGATGGACTACGAGCAGTACTTC. Translated: CASSPTMDYEQYF.

The chain carries TRBV27 and TRBJ2-5; D perhaps matches TRBD2 (5 bases). Gene TRBJ2-7 matches the end of the DNA better, so the J call may be wrong. The CDR3 consists of 14 residues. Per the germline V gene, CDR1 is MNHEY and CDR2 is SMNVEV (reference sequence). This CDR3 reads CASSLTTSSYEQYF. CDR3 nucleotide sequence: TGTGCCAGCAGTTTGACCACTAGCTCCTACGAGCAGTACTTC.

The CDR3 loop reads CASSATSYEQYF. The CDR3, as DNA: TGTGCCAGCAGTGCTACCTCCTACGAGCAGTACTTC. J is TRBJ2-7 and V is TRBV25-1; D gene unclear. The CDR3 has 12 amino acids. The ends were cut back, 4 bases at V and 0 bases at J, with 4 bases in the middle. The germline V gene has CDR1 MGHDK and CDR2 SYGVNS.

CDR3: CASSFTGGFAKLFF. In DNA form, the CDR3 reads TGTGCCAGCAGCTTCACAGGGGGCTTCGCAAAACTGTTTTTT. This chain links TRBV5-4 with TRBJ1-4; 9 bases are a match to TRBD1. This CDR3 is built from 14 residues. CDR1 and CDR2 from the germline V gene are SGHNT and YYREEE (reference sequence). V shed 2 bases, J shed 10 bases, and the junction held 6 bases outside the gene matches. Full variable domain (remainder filled in from reference TRBV5-4 and TRBJ1-4): ETGVTQSPTHLIKTRGQQVTLRCSSQSGHNTVSWYQQALGQGPQFIFQYYREEENGRGNFPPRFSGLQFPNYSSELNVNALELDDSALYLCASSFTGGFAKLFFGSGTQLSVL.

The rearrangement uses TRBV9 and TRBJ2-7; no clear D gene. V gave up 0 bases and J gave up 2 bases, with 6 bases separating them. The CDR3 extends over 13 amino acids. Germline V gives CDR1 SGDLS, CDR2 YYNGEE. This CDR3 is CASSVATTYEQYF. Here the CDR3 DNA reads TGTGCCAGCAGCGTAGCAACCACCTACGAGCAGTACTTC.

This chain joins TRBV5-6 and TRBJ1-5, with TRBD1 as a possible D gene (6 bases). Germline V CDR1 and CDR2: SGHDT, YYEEEE. This CDR3 is built from 16 residues. The V gene lost 5 bases and the J gene lost 0 bases, with 15 bases spanning the gap. The chain's CDR3 is CASRRGGLYSNQPQHF. CDR3 nucleotides: TGTGCCAGCAGACGAGGGGGTCTATATAGCAATCAGCCCCAGCATTTT.

This chain links TRBV27 with TRBJ1-2; D not resolved. Germline assignment: CDR1 MNHEY and CDR2 SMNVEV (reference sequence). Trimming pared 6 bases from V and 3 bases from J, leaving 11 bases between. This CDR3 has 13 amino acids. CDR3 nucleotides: TGTGCCAGCAGCAATAGAGGTTACTATGGCTACACCTTC. Its protein is CASSNRGYYGYTF.

The CDR3 sequence is CATYRNYGYTF. The CDR3 DNA reads TGTGCCACCTACAGGAACTATGGCTACACCTTC. This chain links TRBV10-3 with TRBJ1-2, with a weak D call TRBD1 (5 bases). The ends were cut back, 10 bases at V and 2 bases at J, with 8 bases in the middle. The germline CDR1 and CDR2 sequences are ENHRY and SYGVKD. The CDR3 is 11 residues long.

The chain is built from TRBV5-4 and TRBJ2-7; no definite D call. This CDR3 spans 14 amino acids. Per the germline V gene, CDR1 is SGHNT and CDR2 is YYREEE (reference sequence). V was shortened by 1 base and J by 6 bases, with 14 bases between the two germline ends. Here the CDR3 reads CASSLSLLPGEQYF. The DNA for the CDR3 is TGTGCCAGCAGCTTGTCCCTACTCCCGGGCGAGCAGTACTTC.

This rearrangement joins TRBV5-1 to TRBJ2-6; TRBD1 matches 12 bases. CDR1 is SGHRS and CDR2 is YFSETQ in the germline V gene. The CDR3 covers 18 residues. With V trimmed by 4 bases and J by 3 bases, 8 bases remained unmatched. The DNA of the CDR3 is TGCGCCAGCAGCGTTAGGGACAGGGGGCTTGGTGGGGCCAACGTCCTGACTTTC. It translates to CASSVRDRGLGGANVLTF.

The chain carries TRBV2 and TRBJ2-1; weak D call: TRBD1 (6 bases). Per the germline V gene, CDR1 is SNHLY and CDR2 is FYNNEI. With 7 bases removed from V and 2 bases from J, the gap between germline ends came to 12 bases. The CDR3 is 14 amino acids. This CDR3 is CASKGRGAYNEQFF. The CDR3 DNA reads as TGTGCCAGCAAGGGCAGGGGAGCCTACAATGAGCAGTTCTTC.

The chain employs TRBV25-1 and TRBJ2-1; 14 bases fit TRBD2. The CDR3 consists of 18 residues. With 6 bases clipped from V and 1 base from J, the junction kept 8 bases outside the gene matches. The germline gives CDR1 MGHDK, CDR2 SYGVNS. In nucleotides, the CDR3 is TGTGCCAGCAGCTCGGGACTAGCGGGAGTTAGATCCTACAATGAGCAGTTCTTC. It yields the protein CASSSGLAGVRSYNEQFF.

This clone was counted once. The chain is built from TRBV2 and TRBJ2-5; D may match TRBD1 or TRBD2 (5 bases each). Trimming shortened V by 3 bases and J by 1 base, and 9 bases separated the two germline ends. The V gene's germline CDR1 is SNHLY and CDR2 FYNNEI. This CDR3 has 14 amino acids. The CDR3 loop reads CASSEGPRQETQYF. CDR3 nucleotides: TGTGCCAGCAGTGAGGGACCGCGCCAAGAGACCCAGTACTTC.

The chain carries TRBV21-1 and TRBJ1-2; the table gives TRBD1 as D, unverified against the DNA. TRBV21-1 represents a pseudogene. This CDR3 is 15 amino acids long. CDR3 sequence reads: CASSTDRKLLYGYTF. DNA for the CDR3: TGTGCCAGCAGCACAGACAGAAAACTACTCTATGGCTACACCTTC.

V gene TRBV19 combines with J gene TRBJ2-1; 11 bases agree with TRBD1. Germline CDR1 is LNHDA and CDR2 is SQIVND (reference sequence). V gave up 4 bases and J gave up 8 bases; unmatched junction bases: 7. The CDR3 consists of 15 residues. The CDR3 DNA reads TGTGCCAGTAGTACACCGGGACAGGGGGTCGATGAGCAGTTCTTC. It yields the protein CASSTPGQGVDEQFF. Looking up the rest from reference TRBV19 and TRBJ2-1 gives the full variable domain: DGGITQSPKYLFRKEGQNVTLSCEQNLNHDAMYWYRQDPGQGLRLIYYSQIVNDFQKGDIAEGYSVSREKKESFPLTVTSAQKNPTAFYLCASSTPGQGVDEQFFGPGTRLTVL.

With regard to this clone: A read error is likely here: a far larger clone is one base away. At the DNA level, this CDR3 is encoded by other sequences in the same sample as well. This rearrangement joins TRBV5-4 to TRBJ2-6; D possibly corresponds to TRBD1 (6 bases). Germline loops: CDR1 SGHNT, CDR2 YYREEE (reference sequence). The CDR3 consists of 17 residues. V was shortened by 2 bases and J by 1 base, with 13 bases between the two germline ends. CDR3 sequence (DNA): TGTGCCAGCAGCTTACAGGACAGTGGATCTGGGGCCAACGTCCTGACTTTC. Translation: CASSLQDSGSGANVLTF.

Many counts were recorded for this clone. The V and J genes are TRBV30 and TRBJ2-2, with TRBD2 matching over 13 bases. Germline values: CDR1 GTSNPN, CDR2 SVGIG (reference sequence). This CDR3 region has 15 residues. Trimming took 7 bases from V and 7 from J; bases not matched to a gene: 9. The CDR3 nucleotides read TGTGCCTCCCGCGGACTAGCGGGAGAGGTCGGGGAGCTGTTTTTT. Amino acid sequence: CASRGLAGEVGELFF.

This clone showed up many times. This chain uses TRBV28 with TRBJ2-1; the D is unclear. Trimming cost V 3 bases and J 0 bases, with 9 bases left between them. Germline CDR1 and CDR2: MDHEN and SYDVKM. This CDR3 spans 15 amino acids. The CDR3 sequence: CASSFGGASYNEQFF. CDR3 nucleotide sequence: TGTGCCAGCAGTTTTGGCGGAGCCTCCTACAATGAGCAGTTCTTC.

The chain is built from TRBV5-1 and TRBJ1-4, with a tentative D call TRBD1 (5 bases). This CDR3 is built from 14 residues. With 1 base removed from V and 8 bases from J, the gap between germline ends came to 12 bases. Germline V gene data show CDR1 as SGHRS and CDR2 as YFSETQ. CDR3 region: CASSLIQAGEKLFF. CDR3 nucleotide sequence: TGCGCCAGCAGCTTGATACAGGCAGGAGAAAAACTGTTTTTT.

The V call is TRBV6-5, the J call TRBJ2-7, with D unclear. CDR1 MNHEY and CDR2 SVGAGI come from the germline V gene. This CDR3 has 15 residues. V shed 2 bases and J shed 0 bases, with 11 bases lying between them. The CDR3 loop reads CASSYKGSSSYEQYF. The CDR3 DNA reads TGTGCCAGCAGTTACAAGGGTTCGAGCTCCTACGAGCAGTACTTC.